This T cell receptor beta chain was observed in a study of CD8 T cells in ankylosing spondylitis. V was clipped by 0 bases and J by 5 bases, with 16 bases between them. CDR1 is LNHNV and CDR2 is YYDKDF in the germline V gene (reference sequence). The CDR3 length is 16 residues. In its sample, this clonotype was seen a few times. Its target is not known. Using its own MiXCR run on the 5' RACE reads, TCRdb lists one record per CDR3 protein. The sample carries around 340,000 distinct CDR3 sequences, around 20% recorded once. General study findings and limits: Relatively scarce in peripheral blood, disease-linked clones were CD8+.

Sequencing used blood, either unsorted or a sorted T cell fraction (not recorded which). The TCR sequence derives from a male donor with ankylosing spondylitis or in good health (not recorded which). This chain connects TRBV15 to TRBJ2-5; perhaps TRBD2 as D (5 bases). The CDR3 region has the DNA TGTGCCACCAGCAGAGATGTGGGCGGGTGGAGGGAGACCCAGTACTTC. Protein product: CATSRDVGGWRETQYF.